This T cell receptor (beta chain) was profiled in a study of T-cell reconstitution after alpha-beta-depleted transplantation in children. The CDR3 is made up of 16 amino acids. From germline, CDR1 is DFQATT and CDR2 SNEGSKA (reference sequence). Germline trimming cut 3 bases from V and 0 bases from J; bases unmatched to any gene: 8. The library targeted TCRbeta and was prepared with unique molecular identifiers. MiXCR, run by TCRdb on the PCR reads, gives a single entry per CDR3 protein. The sample holds 600,000 or so distinct CDR3 sequences, about 23% seen once. This receptor was identified in a boy under two years old who had a stem cell transplant for acute myeloid leukemia, so the T cells may come from the graft donor. The sample consisted of PBMCs, mostly from graft donor cells, taken 360 days after TCRalphabeta/CD19-depleted stem cell transplant. The chain has TRBV20-1 and TRBJ1-3; 7 bases map to TRBD1. CDR3 residues: CSASSRTGISGNTIYF. DNA for the CDR3: TGCAGTGCTAGTAGCCGGACAGGAATCTCTGGAAACACCATATATTTT.